These T cell receptor beta chains were read from a single sample in a study of blood T cell repertoires in COVID-19. Produced via immunoSEQ multiplex PCR; TCRdb's table is partial and in-frame only. The profile shows tens of thousands of clones, 77% of them singletons. The sample comprised peripheral blood. These TCRs come from a human donor in a cohort sampled during active COVID-19. The CDR3 runs from the conserved cysteine through the conserved F or W. D genes are given only for firm matches. Only some rows state a clone size, as once, few, many or a class for expanded clones.

v_call	d_call	clone_size	j_call	cdr3_nt	cdr3_aa
TRBV7-9	NA	few	TRBJ1-4	TGTGCCAGCAGACCCGGGGGGGGCAATGAAAAACTGTTTTTT	CASRPGGGNEKLFF
TRBV10-3	TRBD2	NA	TRBJ2-7	TGTGCCATCACGGCGCTAGCGGAGTCCTACGAGCAGTACTTC	CAITALAESYEQYF
TRBV10-3	NA	NA	TRBJ2-7	TGTGCCATCAGTGTAAGGGGGAGGGACTACGAGCAGTACTTC	CAISVRGRDYEQYF
TRBV4-1	NA	NA	TRBJ1-6	TGCGCCAGCAGCCAAGGGCACAGCAATTCACCCCTCCACTTT	CASSQGHSNSPLHF
TRBV10-2	NA	few	TRBJ2-7	TGCGCCAGCACACCCGGCTCCTACGAGCAGTACTTC	CASTPGSYEQYF
TRBV11-3	TRBD1	NA	TRBJ2-7	TGTGCCAGCAGCTTAAGGGGGCAGTCCTACGAGCAGTACTTC	CASSLRGQSYEQYF
TRBV7-2	NA	NA	TRBJ2-2	TGTGCCAGCAGCTTAGCCGGGGGAATAAACACCGGGGAGCTGTTTTTT	CASSLAGGINTGELFF
TRBV21-1	NA	NA	TRBJ1-2	TGTGCCAGCAGCAAAGCGCTAGGGACAGCACATGGAAACTATGGCTACACCTTC	CASSKALGTAHGNYGYTF
TRBV6-5	NA	NA	TRBJ1-5	TGTGCCAGCAGTTACTCGGGGGCTCGGCAAACTCAGCATTTT	CASSYSGARQTQHF
TRBV5-1	NA	NA	TRBJ2-7	TGCGCCAGCAGCTTGGCCAGCGGGTTTACCTACGAGCAGTACTTC	CASSLASGFTYEQYF
TRBV28	TRBD2	NA	TRBJ2-2	TGTGCCAGCAGTTTATTCCCTAGCGGGAGTTTGGCCGAGGAGCTGTTTTTT	CASSLFPSGSLAEELFF
TRBV5-1	TRBD1	NA	TRBJ1-1	TGCGCCAGCAGCTTGGACAGGGGGGACACTGAAGCTTTCTTT	CASSLDRGDTEAFF
TRBV7-6	NA	NA	TRBJ1-1	TGTGCCAGCAGCTTTGGGGGGAATACTGAAGCTTTCTTT	CASSFGGNTEAFF
TRBV9	NA	NA	TRBJ1-1	TGTGCCAGCAGCCCCGGGAGGGGCCCTTTTGAAGCTTTCTTT	CASSPGRGPFEAFF
TRBV3-1/TRBV3-2	NA	NA	TRBJ1-3	TGTGCCAGCAGCCAAGGGACAGCTGCGGGAAACACCATATATTTT	CASSQGTAAGNTIYF
TRBV4-2	TRBD2	NA	TRBJ2-1	TGTGCCAGCAGCCAAGAAACTAGCGGGACCTACAATGAGCAGTTCTTC	CASSQETSGTYNEQFF
TRBV7-6	NA	few	TRBJ2-7	TGTGCCAGCAGCCCTCAGTCGGTGACCTCTAGGGAGCAGTACTTC	CASSPQSVTSREQYF
TRBV3-1/TRBV3-2	TRBD2	NA	TRBJ2-7	TGTGCCAGCAGCCAAGATCCGGGTGGTAGGCTAGCGGTCTACGAGCAGTACTTC	CASSQDPGGRLAVYEQYF
TRBV14	NA	NA	TRBJ2-1	TGTGCCAGCAGCCAAATCGCGGGGTACAATGAGCAGTTCTTC	CASSQIAGYNEQFF
TRBV21-1	NA	once	TRBJ2-7	TGTGCCAGCCACGGGACAGGGGGGGCCTACGAGCAGTACTTC	CASHGTGGAYEQYF
TRBV9	NA	few	TRBJ2-2	TGTGCCAGCAGCGTAGGCCGACACCCCGGGGAGCTGTTTTTT	CASSVGRHPGELFF
TRBV5-6	NA	once	TRBJ1-2	TGTGCCAGCAGCTTGGGACGGGGTGACGGCTACACCTTC	CASSLGRGDGYTF
TRBV27	TRBD1	NA	TRBJ2-5	TGTGCCAGCAGCCCCGTAAGGGGGACAGGGGTTAAAGAGACCCAGTACTTC	CASSPVRGTGVKETQYF
TRBV5-8	NA	NA	TRBJ2-7	TGTGCCAGCCCCACCCCCCTAGGCCGTTACGAGCAGTACTTC	CASPTPLGRYEQYF
TRBV27	TRBD1	NA	TRBJ1-5	TGTGCCAGCCAGCCACAGGGGGCTAGCAATCAGCCCCAGCATTTT	CASQPQGASNQPQHF
TRBV6-2/TRBV6-3	NA	few	TRBJ2-2	TGTGCCAGCAGTTATCTCGGACATACCACCGGGGAGCTGTTTTTT	CASSYLGHTTGELFF
TRBV29-1	NA	NA	TRBJ1-1	TGCAGCGTTGATTGGGGGCGAACTGAAGCTTTCTTT	CSVDWGRTEAFF
TRBV6-5	NA	NA	TRBJ1-2	TGTGCCAGCAAACCCCCCGCTATTAACTATGGCTACACCTTC	CASKPPAINYGYTF
TRBV5-1	TRBD2	NA	TRBJ2-2	TGCGCCAGCAGCTTGGAGGGAGGGGCGAACACCGGGGAGCTGTTTTTT	CASSLEGGANTGELFF
TRBV12-5	NA	few	TRBJ2-3	TGTGCTAGTGGTTTGGATACCAAACTAGACGATACGCAGTATTTT	CASGLDTKLDDTQYF
TRBV5-5	NA	few	TRBJ2-5	TGTGCCAGCAGCTTCCAGTACCAAGAGACCCAGTACTTC	CASSFQYQETQYF
TRBV11-2	TRBD1	NA	TRBJ1-4	TGTGCCAGCAGCTTAGGGGACAGGACTAATGAAAAACTGTTTTTT	CASSLGDRTNEKLFF
TRBV5-4	TRBD1	few	TRBJ1-4	TGTGCCAGCAGCCGACAGGGGTCCGGTGAAAAACTGTTTTTT	CASSRQGSGEKLFF
TRBV7-8	NA	NA	TRBJ2-4	TGTGCCAGCAGCTTAGGCGGTCTAGCCAAAAACATTCAGTACTTC	CASSLGGLAKNIQYF
TRBV7-9	NA	NA	TRBJ2-7	TGTGCCAGCAGCTTAGGACAGCCCTACGAGCAGTACTTC	CASSLGQPYEQYF
TRBV6-5	TRBD1	few	TRBJ1-6	TGTGCCAGCAGTTACTCGACAGGGTGGCATTCACCCCTCCACTTT	CASSYSTGWHSPLHF
TRBV11-2	NA	once	TRBJ1-2	TGTGCCAGCAGCTTAACCCAGGGGTCTGAGGGTGGCTACACCTTC	CASSLTQGSEGGYTF
TRBV18	NA	NA	TRBJ1-2	TGTGCCAGCTCACCCCAGATCGAGGCTGGCTACACCTTC	CASSPQIEAGYTF
TRBV20-1	NA	NA	TRBJ1-2	TGCAGTTACAGGGTTCAATATGGCTACACCTTC	CSYRVQYGYTF
TRBV29-1	TRBD2	NA	TRBJ2-1	TGCAGCGGGGCGGGAGGGCACAATGAGCAGTTCTTC	CSGAGGHNEQFF
TRBV7-8	NA	NA	TRBJ2-7	TGTGCCAGCAGCTTAGTGGATTCGGGCAGGGTCAACTACGAGCAGTACTTC	CASSLVDSGRVNYEQYF
TRBV12-3/TRBV12-4	NA	NA	TRBJ1-1	TGTGCCAGCAGTCGTGGGGGGGTGTTAGCTTTCTTT	CASSRGGVLAFF
TRBV27	TRBD1	once	TRBJ2-5	TGTGCCGGCCGACCCGTAAGGGGGCGCCAAGAGACCCAGTACTTC	CAGRPVRGRQETQYF
TRBV11-2	TRBD2	NA	TRBJ2-5	TGTGCCAGCAGCTTTAAACTAGCGGGAGAGGTCGGAGAGACCCAGTACTTC	CASSFKLAGEVGETQYF
TRBV15	NA	NA	TRBJ2-7	TGTGCCACCAGCAAGAGGGCGGGTCCTCTCGAGCAGTACTTC	CATSKRAGPLEQYF
TRBV6-5	NA	NA	TRBJ2-5	TGTGCCAGCAGTAGACAGCCGCAAGAGACCCAGTACTTC	CASSRQPQETQYF
TRBV6-2/TRBV6-3	NA	NA	TRBJ1-3	TGTGCCAGCAGTTACGGAGGCTCTGGAAACACCATATATTTT	CASSYGGSGNTIYF
TRBV10-3	TRBD2	NA	TRBJ2-1	TGTGCCATCAGTGTGGGGCTAGCGGGGGGGGAAACCTACAATGAGCAGTTCTTC	CAISVGLAGGETYNEQFF
TRBV9	TRBD1	NA	TRBJ1-5	TGTGCCAGCAGCGCAACACAGGGGGAAGGTCAGCCCCAGCATTTT	CASSATQGEGQPQHF
TRBV3-1/TRBV3-2	TRBD1	once	TRBJ2-7	TGTGCCAGCAGACGTACAGGGGAGCTCCTAGGCGAGCAGTACTTC	CASRRTGELLGEQYF
TRBV7-9	NA	NA	TRBJ1-1	TGTGCCAGCAGCCCCACAGGCCGCACTGAAGCTTTCTTT	CASSPTGRTEAFF
TRBV5-1	TRBD2	NA	TRBJ2-7	TGCGCCAGCAGCTTGGGCTTCGGCGGGAGGGCATACGAGCAGTACTTC	CASSLGFGGRAYEQYF
TRBV7-2	NA	NA	TRBJ1-2	TGTGCCAGCACCCTAGGGGGGGGAATAAATGGCTACACCTTC	CASTLGGGINGYTF
TRBV12-5	NA	NA	TRBJ2-5	TGTGCTAGTGGTTTGGTACGGCAAGCGGGTGGAGCGGAGACCCAGTACTTC	CASGLVRQAGGAETQYF
TRBV4-1	TRBD2	NA	TRBJ2-1	TGCGCCAGCACCCCCTCTACGGGGGGGTCCTACAATGAGCAGTTCTTC	CASTPSTGGSYNEQFF